What follows are 21 T cell receptor beta chains derived from one specimen sequenced in a study of beta chain features in type 1 diabetes. Expressed TCRB transcripts were sequenced after all isolated RNA was converted to cDNA. Some clones are missing from TCRdb's copy, which holds only in-frame ones; the method was immunoSEQ multiplex PCR. In the table there are roughly 400,000 clones, about 15% of which are singletons. The sequenced sample was naive CD4+ T cells from blood. These receptors originate from a man in his thirties or forties in good health.

The sample holds a few counts of this clone. The chain couples TRBV7-7 to TRBJ2-5; D is tentatively TRBD1 or TRBD2 (5 bases each). Trimming pared 5 bases from V and 9 bases from J, leaving 19 bases between. Germline CDR1 and CDR2: SSHAT and FNYEAQ (reference sequence). The CDR3 totals 14 residues. CDR3 nucleotide sequence: TGTGCCAGCAGCCAGGTCCAGGGTCGAGGGGCCCAGTACTTC. Translating gives CASSQVQGRGAQYF. Supplemented by reference TRBV7-7 and TRBJ2-5, the full variable domain reads GAGVSQSPRYKVTKRGQDVTLRCDPISSHATLYWYQQALGQGPEFLTYFNYEAQPDKSGLPSDRFSAERPEGSISTLTIQRTEQRDSAMYRCASSQVQGRGAQYFGPGTRLLVL.

The J gene is TRBJ2-5, the V gene TRBV5-1, with D possibly TRBD1 on 6 matching bases. The V gene's germline CDR1 is SGHRS and CDR2 YFSETQ. Trimming cost V 3 bases and J 4 bases, with 16 bases left between them. The CDR3 sequence is 15 residues long. CDR3 nucleotide sequence: TGCGCCAGCAGCTCAGGGGACATCCGTAGAGAGACCCAGTACTTC. Encoded protein: CASSSGDIRRETQYF.

V is TRBV7-9 and J is TRBJ2-3; 8 bases agree with TRBD2. The junction had 2 bases not matched to a gene; V was cut back by 3 bases and J by 0 bases. This CDR3 is built from 15 residues. Looked up from germline, CDR1 is SEHNR and CDR2 is FQNEAQ (reference sequence). CDR3 in amino acids: CASSFSGISTDTQYF. The CDR3 nucleotides are TGTGCCAGCAGCTTTAGCGGGATTAGCACAGATACGCAGTATTTT.

V is TRBV9 and J is TRBJ1-3; TRBD1 aligns across 9 bases. The CDR3 consists of 16 residues. CDR1 and CDR2 from the germline V gene are SGDLS and YYNGEE. With V trimmed by 1 base and J by 1 base, 3 bases remained unmatched. The CDR3, as DNA: TGTGCCAGCAGCGTACTGGGACAGGGATCTGGAAACACCATATATTTT. Translating it yields CASSVLGQGSGNTIYF.

V is TRBV6-5 and J is TRBJ2-7, with 8 positions matching TRBD2. The CDR3 is made up of 14 amino acids. Per germline, CDR1 MNHEY and CDR2 SVGAGI. The trim removed 4 bases at V and 3 bases at J, leaving 5 bases unmatched. The CDR3 spells CASSSSGRYYEQYF. Here the CDR3 DNA reads TGTGCCAGCAGTTCTAGCGGGCGGTACTACGAGCAGTACTTC.

The chain recombines TRBV11-2 with TRBJ2-7, with unresolved D. With 5 bases removed from V and 3 bases from J, the gap between germline ends came to 11 bases. The length of the CDR3 is 13 residues. Germline V lookup: CDR1 SGHAT, CDR2 FQNNGV. For the CDR3, the DNA is TGTGCCAGCAGCCCTGAAACAGACTACGAGCAGTACTTC. This translates into CASSPETDYEQYF.

This clone was counted a few times. Germline is not matched at one junction end, which may reflect a read error. The chain recombines TRBV20-1 with TRBJ1-2, with D perhaps matching TRBD1 (5 bases). The CDR3 totals 9 residues. Germline V gene lookup returns CDR1 DFQATT and CDR2 SNEGSKA (reference sequence). CDR3: CSVRDGFFF. Here the CDR3 DNA reads TGCAGTGTCCGGGACGGCTTCTTCTTC.

This sequence joins TRBV14 and TRBJ1-4; D unresolved. The V gene lost 0 bases and the J gene lost 5 bases, with 10 bases spanning the gap. The CDR3 sequence is 15 residues long. Germline V lookup: CDR1 SGHDN, CDR2 FVKESK. CDR3 in DNA: TGTGCCAGCAGCCAAGATTTGGTTACCAATGAAAAACTGTTTTTT. This encodes CASSQDLVTNEKLFF. Filled out from reference TRBV14 and TRBJ1-4, the complete variable domain reads EAGVTQFPSHSVIEKGQTVTLRCDPISGHDNLYWYRRVMGKEIKFLLHFVKESKQDESGMPNNRFLAERTGGTYSTLKVQPAELEDSGVYFCASSQDLVTNEKLFFGSGTQLSVL.

In nucleotides, the CDR3 is TGCAGCGCAGAAGACATCCTAGGAGGTGAAGCTTTCTTT. Its translation is CSAEDILGGEAFF. The chain uses TRBV29-1 and TRBJ1-1, with D uncertain. Germline loops: CDR1 SQVTM, CDR2 ANQGSEA. This CDR3 is 13 amino acids long. V was shortened by 7 bases and J by 7 bases, with 19 bases between the two germline ends.

The chain employs TRBV5-4 and TRBJ2-5, with D perhaps matching TRBD1 or TRBD2 (5 bases each). The V end lost 4 bases, the J end lost 5 bases, and 21 bases lay between the germline ends. The CDR3 covers 16 residues. The germline gives CDR1 SGHNT, CDR2 YYREEE (reference sequence). CDR3 nucleotides: TGTGCCAGCAGCCAACCCCGTGTTAGGGGCGGGGAGACCCAGTACTTC. Amino acids: CASSQPRVRGGETQYF.

This clone has only a few counts. V gene TRBV28 combines with J gene TRBJ2-7; D not resolved. The CDR3 length is 13 residues. Germline loops: CDR1 MDHEN, CDR2 SYDVKM. V lost 3 bases to trimming and J lost 6 bases, with 12 bases between them. CDR3 DNA sequence: TGTGCCAGCAGTTTCGGTCAACAAGCCGAGCAGTACGTC. This sequence encodes CASSFGQQAEQYV.

The CDR3 nucleotides read TGTGCCAGCAGTGAATGGGGGTTCGGCGGCTACACCTTC. This gives the protein CASSEWGFGGYTF. This chain uses TRBV25-1 with TRBJ1-2; D is perhaps TRBD1 (5 bases). Trimming removed 1 base at V and 8 bases at J, with 11 bases between. The CDR3 is made up of 13 amino acids. Germline loops: CDR1 MGHDK, CDR2 SYGVNS.

This clone was seen a handful of times. CDR3 coding DNA: TGCGCCAGCAGCCCTCAGAGGACTACTGAAGATACGCAGTATTTT. This gives the protein CASSPQRTTEDTQYF. V is TRBV4-1 and J is TRBJ2-3; tentative D call: TRBD2 (6 bases). This CDR3 contains 15 residues. Trimming pared 4 bases from V and 5 bases from J, leaving 16 bases between. Looked up from germline, CDR1 is MGHRA and CDR2 is YSYEKL.

V usage is TRBV4-1 and J usage is TRBJ2-2; 7 bases are a match to TRBD1. Per germline, CDR1 MGHRA and CDR2 YSYEKL. This CDR3 has 18 amino acids. With V trimmed by 4 bases and J by 5 bases, 16 bases remained unmatched. CDR3: CASSPANTGTAFTGELFF. For the CDR3, the DNA is TGCGCCAGCAGCCCTGCGAACACCGGGACAGCATTTACCGGGGAGCTGTTTTTT.

This chain links TRBV5-1 with TRBJ2-2; D might be TRBD2 (5 bases). Germline V gives CDR1 SGHRS, CDR2 YFSETQ. There are 15 residues in the CDR3. V gave up 4 bases and J gave up 5 bases, with 15 bases separating them. The CDR3 DNA reads TGCGCCAGCAGCGAAGCGGTCCTGGGGACCGGGGAGCTGTTTTTT. The encoded protein is CASSEAVLGTGELFF.

The V and J genes are TRBV5-1 and TRBJ1-5; 11 positions agree with TRBD1. The CDR3 is 17 residues long. Germline trimming cut 4 bases from V and 0 bases from J; bases unmatched to any gene: 6. The germline gives CDR1 SGHRS, CDR2 YFSETQ. As DNA, the CDR3 is TGCGCCAGCAGCGCTGGGACAGGGGGATATAGCAATCAGCCCCAGCATTTT. Amino acid sequence: CASSAGTGGYSNQPQHF.

This clone appeared a few times. The V call is TRBV14, the J call TRBJ2-4, with 9 bases lining up with TRBD1. CDR1 is SGHDN, CDR2 FVKESK, per germline. The V and J ends lost 2 bases and 0 bases, in that order; junction bases with no gene match: 8. The CDR3 totals 18 residues. CDR3 sequence reads: CASSQSDRGRLAKNIQYF. CDR3 nucleotides: TGTGCCAGCAGCCAATCGGACAGGGGACGCCTAGCCAAAAACATTCAGTACTTC.

V usage is TRBV11-3 and J usage is TRBJ2-7; possible D gene TRBD1, 5 bases. The CDR3 loop spans 13 amino acids. The germline V and J ends were trimmed by 5 bases and 1 base, with 9 bases remaining between them. CDR1 and CDR2 (germline): SGHNT, YENEEA. CDR3 DNA sequence: TGTGCCAGCAGCCCAAGGGGATCCTACGAGCAGTACTTC. Translated, it gives CASSPRGSYEQYF. The entire variable domain, with the rest obtained from reference TRBV11-3 and TRBJ2-7, is as follows: EAGVVQSPRYKIIEKKQPVAFWCNPISGHNTLYWYLQNLGQGPELLIRYENEEAVDDSQLPKDRFSAERLKGVDSTLKIQPAELGDSAVYLCASSPRGSYEQYFGPGTRLTVT.

V is TRBV1 and J is TRBJ2-7. TRBV1 is listed as a pseudogene. The CDR3 consists of 13 residues. The chain's CDR3 is CTSIKRGVYEQYV. In DNA form, the CDR3 reads TGCACCAGCATCAAAAGGGGGGTCTACGAGCAGTACGTC.

J is TRBJ2-5 and V is TRBV5-6; 9 bases agree with TRBD2. CDR3 length: 15 amino acids. CDR1 SGHDT and CDR2 YYEEEE come from the germline V gene. The V gene end was trimmed by 4 bases and the J gene end by 2 bases; junction bases not matched to a gene: 6. In nucleotides, the CDR3 is TGTGCCAGCAGCGGTAGCGGGGGCTATCAAGAGACCCAGTACTTC. Translating gives CASSGSGGYQETQYF.

This clone was detected a few times. Other DNA sequences from this sample encode an identical CDR3 as well. In DNA, the CDR3 is TGTGCCAGCAGCTTAGTTGGGTATGGCTACACCTTC. It codes for CASSLVGYGYTF. The chain is built from TRBV7-9 and TRBJ1-2; D gene ambiguous. The CDR3 is made up of 12 amino acids. From germline, CDR1 is SEHNR and CDR2 FQNEAQ (reference sequence). Trimming left V 1 base short and J 5 bases short, with 5 bases between.